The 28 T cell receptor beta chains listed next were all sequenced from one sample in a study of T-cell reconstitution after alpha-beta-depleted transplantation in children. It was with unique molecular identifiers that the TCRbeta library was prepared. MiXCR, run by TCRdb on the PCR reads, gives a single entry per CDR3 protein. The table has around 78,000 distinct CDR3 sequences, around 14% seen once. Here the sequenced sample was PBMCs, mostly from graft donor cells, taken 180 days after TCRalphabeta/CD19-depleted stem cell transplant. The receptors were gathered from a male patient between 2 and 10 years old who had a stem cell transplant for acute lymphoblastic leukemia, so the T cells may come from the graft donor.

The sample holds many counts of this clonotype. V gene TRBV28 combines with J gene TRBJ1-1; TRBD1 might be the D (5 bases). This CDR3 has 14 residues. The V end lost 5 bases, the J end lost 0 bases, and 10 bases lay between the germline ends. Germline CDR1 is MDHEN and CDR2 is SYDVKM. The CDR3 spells CASSRGGMNTEAFF. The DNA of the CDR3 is TGTGCCAGCAGTCGGGGGGGAATGAACACTGAAGCTTTCTTT.

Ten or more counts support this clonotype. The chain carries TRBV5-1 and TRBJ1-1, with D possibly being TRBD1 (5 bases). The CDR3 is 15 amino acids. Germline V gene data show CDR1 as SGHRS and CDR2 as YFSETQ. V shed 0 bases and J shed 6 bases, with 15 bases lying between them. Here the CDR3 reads CASSLAAAGGAEAFF. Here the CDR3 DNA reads TGCGCCAGCAGCTTGGCGGCCGCCGGAGGGGCTGAAGCTTTCTTT.

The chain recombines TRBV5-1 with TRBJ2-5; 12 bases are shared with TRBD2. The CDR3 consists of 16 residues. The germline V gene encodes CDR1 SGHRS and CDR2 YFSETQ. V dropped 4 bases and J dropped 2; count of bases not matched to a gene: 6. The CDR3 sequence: CASSLGLAGRQETQYF. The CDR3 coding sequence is TGCGCCAGCAGCCTTGGACTAGCGGGGAGACAAGAGACCCAGTACTTC. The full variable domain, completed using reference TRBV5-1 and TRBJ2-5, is KAGVTQTPRYLIKTRGQQVTLSCSPISGHRSVSWYQQTPGQGLQFLFEYFSETQRNKGNFPGRFSGRQFSNSRSEMNVSTLELGDSALYLCASSLGLAGRQETQYFGPGTRLLVL.

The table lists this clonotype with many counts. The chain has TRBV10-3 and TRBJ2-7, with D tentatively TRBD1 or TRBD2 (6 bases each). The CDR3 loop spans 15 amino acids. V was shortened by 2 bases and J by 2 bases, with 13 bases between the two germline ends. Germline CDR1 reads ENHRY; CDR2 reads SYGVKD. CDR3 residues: CAISERRGPTYEQYF. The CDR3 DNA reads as TGTGCCATCAGTGAGCGTCGGGGGCCGACCTACGAGCAGTACTTC.

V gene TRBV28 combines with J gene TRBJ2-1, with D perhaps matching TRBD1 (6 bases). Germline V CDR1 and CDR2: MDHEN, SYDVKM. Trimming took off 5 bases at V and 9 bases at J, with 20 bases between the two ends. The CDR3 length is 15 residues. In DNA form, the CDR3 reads TGTGCCAGCAGTAGACAGGCCTCAGGATATATTGAGCAGTTCTTC. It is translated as CASSRQASGYIEQFF.

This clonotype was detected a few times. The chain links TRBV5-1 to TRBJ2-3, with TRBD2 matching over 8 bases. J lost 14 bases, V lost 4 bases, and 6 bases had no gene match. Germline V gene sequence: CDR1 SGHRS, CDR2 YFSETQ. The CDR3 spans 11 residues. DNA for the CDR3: TGCGCCAGCAGCCCCGGACTAGCTCGGTATTTT. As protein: CASSPGLARYF.

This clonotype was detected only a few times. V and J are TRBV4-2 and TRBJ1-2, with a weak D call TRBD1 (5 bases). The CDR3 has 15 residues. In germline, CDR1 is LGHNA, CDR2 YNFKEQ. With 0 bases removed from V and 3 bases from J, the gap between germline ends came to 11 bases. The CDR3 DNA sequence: TGTGCCAGCAGCCAAGAAAGGGGATGGGACTATGGCTACACCTTC. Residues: CASSQERGWDYGYTF.

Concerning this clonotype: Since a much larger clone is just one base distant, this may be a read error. The CDR3 DNA reads TGCGCCAGCAGCGCGGGGACAGGAAAAGAGACCCAGTACTTC. Translating gives CASSAGTGKETQYF. This sequence joins TRBV5-1 and TRBJ2-5, with TRBD1 matching 8 bases. CDR1 is SGHRS, CDR2 YFSETQ, per germline. V dropped 4 bases and J dropped 3; count of bases not matched to a gene: 5. This CDR3 comprises 14 residues. The full variable domain, completed using reference TRBV5-1 and TRBJ2-5, is KAGVTQTPRYLIKTRGQQVTLSCSPISGHRSVSWYQQTPGQGLQFLFEYFSETQRNKGNFPGRFSGRQFSNSRSEMNVSTLELGDSALYLCASSAGTGKETQYFGPGTRLLVL.

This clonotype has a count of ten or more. The CDR3 DNA reads TGTGCCAGCAGCTTTTTCAAGAGCTCCTACAATGAGCAGTTCTTC. Protein sequence: CASSFFKSSYNEQFF. V usage is TRBV7-2 and J usage is TRBJ2-1, with D uncertain. CDR3 length equals 15 residues. Trimming took 3 bases from V and 0 from J, leaving 9 bases between them. From germline, CDR1 is SGHTA and CDR2 FQGNSA.

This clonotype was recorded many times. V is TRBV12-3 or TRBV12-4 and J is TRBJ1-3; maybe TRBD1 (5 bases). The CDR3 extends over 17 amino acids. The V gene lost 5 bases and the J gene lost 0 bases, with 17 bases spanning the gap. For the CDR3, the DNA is TGTGCCAGCAGTCCAGGTTACCTACAGGTCTCTGGAAACACCATATATTTT. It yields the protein CASSPGYLQVSGNTIYF.

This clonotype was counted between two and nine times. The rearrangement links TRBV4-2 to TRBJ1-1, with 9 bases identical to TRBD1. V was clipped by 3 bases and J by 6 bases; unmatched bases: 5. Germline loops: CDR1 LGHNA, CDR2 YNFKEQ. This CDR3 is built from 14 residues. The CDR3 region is CASSHSNRGPEAFF. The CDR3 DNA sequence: TGTGCCAGCAGCCATTCCAACAGGGGGCCTGAAGCTTTCTTT.

The CDR3 coding sequence is TGTGCCAGCGGGGGTGGGTACGGCTATGGCTACACCTTC. Residues: CASGGGYGYGYTF. The genes are TRBV3-1 and TRBJ1-2, with D perhaps TRBD1 (5 bases). The CDR3 length is 13 residues. Germline loops: CDR1 LGHDT, CDR2 YNNKEL (reference sequence). V was cut by 8 bases and J by 4 bases, with 14 bases left in between.

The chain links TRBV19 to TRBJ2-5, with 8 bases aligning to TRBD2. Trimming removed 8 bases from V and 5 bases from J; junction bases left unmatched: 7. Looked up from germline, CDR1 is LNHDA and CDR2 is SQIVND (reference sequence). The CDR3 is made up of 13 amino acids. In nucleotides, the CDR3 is TGTGCCAGTGGGCCGGGAGGGTCGGAGACCCAGTACTTC. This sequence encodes CASGPGGSETQYF.

The CDR3 coding sequence is TGCGCCAGCAGCCCTCAGGGGGGACGCGGGACCGGGGAGCTGTTTTTT. Translated, it gives CASSPQGGRGTGELFF. The chain links TRBV4-3 to TRBJ2-2; D possibly corresponds to TRBD1 (7 bases). The CDR3 loop spans 16 amino acids. From germline, CDR1 is LGHNA and CDR2 YSLEER. Trimming removed 4 bases from V and 5 bases from J, with 17 bases in between.

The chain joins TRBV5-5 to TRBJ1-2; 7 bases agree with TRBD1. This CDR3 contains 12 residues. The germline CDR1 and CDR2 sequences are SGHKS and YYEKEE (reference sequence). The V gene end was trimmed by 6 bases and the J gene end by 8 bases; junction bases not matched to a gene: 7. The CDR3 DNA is TGTGCCAGCAAAGGGGGCCGGGAAGGCTACACCTTC. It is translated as CASKGGREGYTF.

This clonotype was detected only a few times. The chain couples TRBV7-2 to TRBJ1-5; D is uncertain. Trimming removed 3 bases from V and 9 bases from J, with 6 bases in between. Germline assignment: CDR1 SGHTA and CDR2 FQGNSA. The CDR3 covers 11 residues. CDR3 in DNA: TGTGCCAGCAGCTTGGTAGGGCCCCAGCATTTT. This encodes CASSLVGPQHF.

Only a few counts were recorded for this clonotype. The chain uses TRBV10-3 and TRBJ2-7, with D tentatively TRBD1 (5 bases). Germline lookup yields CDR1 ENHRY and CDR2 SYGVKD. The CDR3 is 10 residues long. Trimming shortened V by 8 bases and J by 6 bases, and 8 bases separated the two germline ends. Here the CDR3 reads CAIGAREQYF. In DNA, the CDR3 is TGTGCCATCGGGGCTCGCGAGCAGTACTTC.

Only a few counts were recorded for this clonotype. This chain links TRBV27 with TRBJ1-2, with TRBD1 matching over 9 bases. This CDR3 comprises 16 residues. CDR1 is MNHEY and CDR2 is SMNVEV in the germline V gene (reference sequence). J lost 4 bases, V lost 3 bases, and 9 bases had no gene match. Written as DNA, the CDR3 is TGTGCCAGCAGTTTTTTTTCGGGACAGGGCCGCTATGGCTACACCTTC. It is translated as CASSFFSGQGRYGYTF.

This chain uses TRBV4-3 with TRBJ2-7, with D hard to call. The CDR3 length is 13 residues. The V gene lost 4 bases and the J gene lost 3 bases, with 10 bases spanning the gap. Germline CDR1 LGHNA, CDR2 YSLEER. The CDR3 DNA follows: TGCGCCAGCAGCCTTAGGAGAGACTACGAGCAGTACTTC. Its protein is CASSLRRDYEQYF.

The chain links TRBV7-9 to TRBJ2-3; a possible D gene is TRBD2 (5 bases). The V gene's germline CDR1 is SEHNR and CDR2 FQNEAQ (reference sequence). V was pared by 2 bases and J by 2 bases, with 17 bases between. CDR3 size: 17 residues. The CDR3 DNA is TGTGCCAGCAGCTTAAGCGGAACGGTCAGATTCACAGATACGCAGTATTTT. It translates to CASSLSGTVRFTDTQYF.

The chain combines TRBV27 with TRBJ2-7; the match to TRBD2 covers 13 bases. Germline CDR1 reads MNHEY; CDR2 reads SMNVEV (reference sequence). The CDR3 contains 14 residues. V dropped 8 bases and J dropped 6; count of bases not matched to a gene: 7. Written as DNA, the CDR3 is TGTGCCAGCTGGCCGGGACTAGCGGGAAGCGAGCAGTACTTC. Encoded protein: CASWPGLAGSEQYF.

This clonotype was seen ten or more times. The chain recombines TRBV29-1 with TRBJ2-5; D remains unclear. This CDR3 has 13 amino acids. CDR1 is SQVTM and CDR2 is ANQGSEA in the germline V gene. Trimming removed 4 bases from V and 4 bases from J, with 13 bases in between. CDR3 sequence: CSVGVGMGETQYF. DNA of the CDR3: TGCAGCGTTGGGGTGGGGATGGGAGAGACCCAGTACTTC.

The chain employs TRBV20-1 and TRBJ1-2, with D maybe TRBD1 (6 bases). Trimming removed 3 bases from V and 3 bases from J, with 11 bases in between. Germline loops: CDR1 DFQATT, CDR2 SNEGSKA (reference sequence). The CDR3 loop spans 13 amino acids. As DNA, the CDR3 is TGCAGTGCTAGTCCCGGGGGCGACTATGGCTACACCTTC. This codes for CSASPGGDYGYTF.

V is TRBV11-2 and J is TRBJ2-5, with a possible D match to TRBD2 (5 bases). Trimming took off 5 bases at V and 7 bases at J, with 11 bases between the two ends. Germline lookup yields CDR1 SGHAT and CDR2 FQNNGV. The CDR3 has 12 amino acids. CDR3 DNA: TGTGCCAGCAGCCCTCTTGGAGGGACCCAGTACTTC. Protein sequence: CASSPLGGTQYF.

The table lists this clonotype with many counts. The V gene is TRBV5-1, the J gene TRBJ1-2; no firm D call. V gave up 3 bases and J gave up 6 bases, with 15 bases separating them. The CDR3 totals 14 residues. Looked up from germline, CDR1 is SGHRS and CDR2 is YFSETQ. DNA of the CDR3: TGCGCCAGCAGCTCCCGTCCTCCTGGTGATGGCTACACCTTC. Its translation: CASSSRPPGDGYTF.

The CDR3 loop reads CASSSHRVSNYGYTF. The DNA of the CDR3 is TGTGCCAGCAGCTCCCACAGGGTTTCTAACTATGGCTACACCTTC. The V gene is TRBV7-2, the J gene TRBJ1-2; the D gene is possibly TRBD1 (6 bases). V was trimmed by 4 bases and J by 0 bases, leaving 12 bases between them. The CDR3 totals 15 residues. Germline lookup yields CDR1 SGHTA and CDR2 FQGNSA.

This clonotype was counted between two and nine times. The CDR3 DNA reads TGTGCCAGCAGTTACGAGGTGGCAAGCAATCAGCCCCAGCATTTT. Its translation: CASSYEVASNQPQHF. This sequence joins TRBV6-2 or TRBV6-3 and TRBJ1-5; D gene ambiguous. The CDR3 length is 15 residues. The V gene's germline CDR1 is MNHEY and CDR2 SVGEGT. The V gene lost 2 bases and the J gene lost 1 base, with 9 bases spanning the gap.

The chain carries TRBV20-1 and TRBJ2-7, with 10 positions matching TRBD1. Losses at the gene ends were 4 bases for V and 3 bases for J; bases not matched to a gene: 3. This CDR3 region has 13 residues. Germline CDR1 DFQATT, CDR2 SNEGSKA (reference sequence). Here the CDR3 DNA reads TGCAGTGCTACTTGGGACAGGGGCTACGAGCAGTACTTC. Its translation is CSATWDRGYEQYF.